This is a list of T cell receptor beta chains from one sample in a study of T-cell reconstitution after alpha-beta-depleted transplantation in children. TCRdb recomputed calls from the PCR reads with MiXCR, one row per CDR3 protein. Among about 420,000 distinct CDR3 sequences listed, 11% were seen once. Sequencing used PBMCs from the stem cell graft donor, obtained from the stem cell graft. The receptors were sampled from a human donor who donated a stem cell graft to a child with acute myeloid leukemia. Both conserved end residues are part of each CDR3. The D gene is left open where the match is weak. The size entry is marked missing in some rows and otherwise reads once, few, many or a size class.

CDR3: CSAPTDTQYF; DNA: TGCAGTGCTCCTACAGATACGCAGTATTTT; V: TRBV20-1; size: many; J: TRBJ2-3; D: .; length: 10
CDR3: CSASPRVNTEAFF; DNA: TGCAGTGCTAGTCCCAGGGTGAACACTGAAGCTTTCTTT; V: TRBV20-1; size: many; J: TRBJ1-1; D: .; length: 13
CDR3: CASSYSTVNYGYTF; DNA: TGTGCCAGCAGTTACTCGACGGTAAACTATGGCTACACCTTC; V: TRBV6-5; size: .; J: TRBJ1-2; D: .; length: 14
CDR3: CASSQGPGGTEAFF; DNA: TGTGCCAGCAGCCAAGGCCCTGGGGGCACTGAAGCTTTCTTT; V: TRBV3-1; size: .; J: TRBJ1-1; D: .; length: 14
CDR3: CASSLAGTSGTDTQYF; DNA: TGCGCCAGCAGCTTGGCCGGGACTAGCGGTACAGATACGCAGTATTTT; V: TRBV5-1; size: many; J: TRBJ2-3; D: TRBD2; length: 16
CDR3: CSVESHLNTEAFF; DNA: TGCAGCGTTGAATCGCACTTGAACACTGAAGCTTTCTTT; V: TRBV29-1; size: many; J: TRBJ1-1; D: .; length: 13
CDR3: CASNRDRGSGNTIYF; DNA: TGTGCCAGCAACCGGGACAGGGGTTCCGGAAACACCATATATTTT; V: TRBV9; size: .; J: TRBJ1-3; D: TRBD1; length: 15
CDR3: CASSPTPDRGGTDTQYF; DNA: TGCGCCAGCAGCCCCACTCCTGACAGAGGTGGTACAGATACGCAGTATTTT; V: TRBV4-1; size: .; J: TRBJ2-3; D: .; length: 17
CDR3: CAVAGSTDTQYF; DNA: TGTGCGGTAGCGGGAAGCACAGATACGCAGTATTTT; V: TRBV24-1; size: .; J: TRBJ2-3; D: TRBD2; length: 12
CDR3: CASSQTGVTRHEAFF; DNA: TGTGCCAGCAGTCAAACGGGCGTTACTCGACATGAAGCTTTCTTT; V: TRBV6-1; size: few; J: TRBJ1-1; D: .; length: 15
CDR3: CSAPGLAGEEQFF; DNA: TGCAGTGCCCCGGGACTAGCGGGAGAAGAGCAGTTCTTC; V: TRBV20-1; size: many; J: TRBJ2-1; D: TRBD2; length: 13
CDR3: CASRLWPGDNEQFF; DNA: TGTGCCAGCAGGCTATGGCCGGGAGACAATGAGCAGTTCTTC; V: TRBV11-2; size: .; J: TRBJ2-1; D: .; length: 14
CDR3: CSARDRGGIDRYNEQFF; DNA: TGCAGTGCTAGAGACCGCGGGGGGATAGACCGTTACAATGAGCAGTTCTTC; V: TRBV20-1; size: few; J: TRBJ2-1; D: TRBD2; length: 17
CDR3: CSVARDRSYREQFF; DNA: TGCAGCGTTGCCAGGGACAGGTCTTACAGGGAGCAGTTCTTC; V: TRBV29-1; size: .; J: TRBJ2-1; D: TRBD1; length: 14
CDR3: CASSYSKRGYNSPLHF; DNA: TGTGCCAGCAGTTACTCGAAGAGGGGCTATAATTCACCCCTCCACTTT; V: TRBV6-5; size: .; J: TRBJ1-6; D: .; length: 16
CDR3: CASSSTSGGGDEQFF; DNA: TGTGCCAGCAGCTCCACTAGCGGGGGTGGGGATGAGCAGTTCTTC; V: TRBV7-2; size: .; J: TRBJ2-1; D: TRBD2; length: 15
CDR3: CASSLEPKNTEAFF; DNA: TGCGCCAGCAGCTTGGAGCCGAAGAACACTGAAGCTTTCTTT; V: TRBV5-1; size: many; J: TRBJ1-1; D: .; length: 14
CDR3: CSARSVEETQYF; DNA: TGCAGTGCTAGAAGCGTAGAGGAGACCCAGTACTTC; V: TRBV20-1; size: .; J: TRBJ2-5; D: .; length: 12
CDR3: CAWKRDRLNTGELFF; DNA: TGTGCCTGGAAGCGGGACAGATTGAACACCGGGGAGCTGTTTTTT; V: TRBV30; size: few; J: TRBJ2-2; D: .; length: 15
CDR3: CASSQQTAANYEQYF; DNA: TGCGCCAGCAGCCAACAGACAGCCGCCAACTACGAGCAGTACTTC; V: TRBV4-3; size: many; J: TRBJ2-7; D: .; length: 15
CDR3: CASSPRRKDGYTF; DNA: TGTGCCAGCAGCCCCCGTCGGAAGGATGGCTACACCTTC; V: TRBV7-2; size: .; J: TRBJ1-2; D: .; length: 13
CDR3: CASTREVTYGYTF; DNA: TGTGCCAGCACCAGGGAGGTGACCTATGGCTACACCTTC; V: TRBV10-3; size: many; J: TRBJ1-2; D: .; length: 13
CDR3: CASSLWSSPSSYEQYF; DNA: TGCGCCAGCAGCTTGTGGTCTAGCCCCTCTTCCTACGAGCAGTACTTC; V: TRBV5-1; size: many; J: TRBJ2-7; D: .; length: 16
CDR3: CASSPKGGNEQFF; DNA: TGTGCCAGCAGCCCGAAGGGTGGCAATGAGCAGTTCTTC; V: TRBV7-2; size: few; J: TRBJ2-1; D: .; length: 13
CDR3: CASSRGYGADTQYF; DNA: TGTGCCAGCAGTAGGGGTTACGGGGCAGATACGCAGTATTTT; V: TRBV6-4; size: .; J: TRBJ2-3; D: .; length: 14
CDR3: CASAQDYNEQFF; DNA: TGTGCCAGCGCACAGGACTACAATGAGCAGTTCTTC; V: TRBV10-3; size: few; J: TRBJ2-1; D: .; length: 12
CDR3: CSAKGGNSPLHF; DNA: TGCAGTGCTAAGGGGGGAAATTCACCCCTCCACTTT; V: TRBV20-1; size: .; J: TRBJ1-6; D: .; length: 12
CDR3: CAISEQRRELFF; DNA: TGTGCCATCAGTGAGCAGCGCCGGGAGCTGTTTTTT; V: TRBV10-3; size: many; J: TRBJ2-2; D: .; length: 12
CDR3: CASSPTPGSVFSEQFF; DNA: TGTGCCAGCAGCCCTACACCGGGTTCTGTCTTTAGTGAGCAGTTCTTC; V: TRBV7-2; size: .; J: TRBJ2-1; D: .; length: 16
CDR3: CASSAGGVSNEQFF; DNA: TGCGCCAGCAGCGCCGGAGGGGTTAGCAATGAGCAGTTCTTC; V: TRBV5-1; size: many; J: TRBJ2-1; D: .; length: 14
CDR3: CASIVGDRRNTEAFF; DNA: TGTGCCAGCATCGTCGGGGACAGGCGGAACACTGAAGCTTTCTTT; V: TRBV12-3/TRBV12-4; size: .; J: TRBJ1-1; D: TRBD1; length: 15
CDR3: CATSRDRGSSGYTF; DNA: TGTGCCACCAGCAGAGATCGGGGGTCGTCTGGCTACACCTTC; V: TRBV15; size: .; J: TRBJ1-2; D: .; length: 14
CDR3: CASTDRRGYTGELFF; DNA: TGTGCCAGCACCGATAGGCGGGGATATACCGGGGAGCTGTTTTTT; V: TRBV12-3/TRBV12-4; size: .; J: TRBJ2-2; D: .; length: 15